Presented here are 20 T cell receptor beta chains from one specimen sequenced in a study of technical replicates of blood from a handful of donors. TCRdb's copy holds only in-frame clones and misses some; the assay was immunoSEQ multiplex PCR. The sample shows some 87,000 clones, about 92% of them seen only once. Sequenced material: T cells isolated from PBMCs. These receptors came from a human donor in good health.

The chain recombines TRBV6-1 with TRBJ2-3; TRBD2 aligns across 7 bases. CDR3 size: 14 residues. From germline, CDR1 is MNHNS and CDR2 SASEGT. This chain's CDR3 is CAVSRGSGTDTQYF. Here the CDR3 DNA reads TGTGCAGTTTCCCGCGGGAGTGGCACAGATACGCAGTATTTT.

This clone was detected once. This chain connects TRBV6-5 to TRBJ2-2, with D possibly being TRBD2 (7 bases). V lost 7 bases to trimming and J lost 3 bases, with 12 bases between them. Germline V CDR1 and CDR2: MNHEY, SVGAGI. The CDR3 runs 14 residues. CDR3 in DNA: TGTGCCAGCAAGAGAGGGGGGGACACCGGGGAGCTGTTTTTT. Amino acids: CASKRGGDTGELFF.

CDR3 sequence (DNA): TGTGCCAGTATTATTAGTTCGGCTGAAGCTTTCTTT. Amino acids: CASIISSAEAFF. This chain joins TRBV2 and TRBJ1-1; D is uncertain. The V end lost 9 bases, the J end lost 6 bases, and 14 bases lay between the germline ends. The CDR3 has 12 amino acids. Germline V gene lookup returns CDR1 SNHLY and CDR2 FYNNEI.

This clone was detected once. This chain uses TRBV5-4 with TRBJ1-1; maybe TRBD1 (5 bases). The CDR3 length is 13 residues. The V gene's germline CDR1 is SGHNT and CDR2 YYREEE (reference sequence). V was pared by 0 bases and J by 9 bases, with 12 bases between. CDR3: CASSLGQGRKAFF. In DNA form, the CDR3 reads TGTGCCAGCAGCTTGGGGCAGGGTCGAAAAGCTTTCTTT.

The CDR3 bases are TGCGCCAGCAGCTTGGAGGGGGCTAACTATGGCTACACCTTC. Amino acid sequence: CASSLEGANYGYTF. This chain joins TRBV5-1 and TRBJ1-2; maybe TRBD1 (6 bases). The CDR3 is 14 amino acids. Trimming cost V 0 bases and J 0 bases, with 6 bases left between them. Germline V gene sequence: CDR1 SGHRS, CDR2 YFSETQ.

The chain joins TRBV5-1 to TRBJ2-2; TRBD1 matches at 8 bases. V dropped 3 bases and J dropped 0; count of bases not matched to a gene: 1. The CDR3 sequence is 15 residues long. Germline CDR1 reads SGHRS; CDR2 reads YFSETQ. This chain's CDR3 is CASSWTGPNTGELFF. CDR3 bases: TGCGCCAGCAGCTGGACAGGGCCGAACACCGGGGAGCTGTTTTTT.

The chain links TRBV30 to TRBJ2-7; tentatively, D is TRBD2 (6 bases). The CDR3 extends over 15 amino acids. CDR1 and CDR2 (germline): GTSNPN, SVGIG (reference sequence). V lost 0 bases and J lost 3, with 15 bases in between. In nucleotides, the CDR3 is TGTGCCTGGAGTGTGGAGGCTAGCGACCGCTACGAGCAGTACTTC. It codes for CAWSVEASDRYEQYF.

This chain uses TRBV7-8 with TRBJ1-4; possible D gene TRBD1, 6 bases. V was cut by 3 bases and J by 6 bases, with 8 bases left in between. The CDR3 is made up of 13 amino acids. The germline V gene has CDR1 SGHVS and CDR2 FQNEAQ. For the CDR3, the DNA is TGTGCCAGCAGCTTCCGGACAGATGAAAAACTGTTTTTT. The encoded protein is CASSFRTDEKLFF.

The table lists this clone with a few counts. This chain uses TRBV6-4 with TRBJ1-2, with 8 bases matching TRBD1. J gave up 7 bases and V 2 bases, and 6 bases lay outside the gene matches. The CDR3 length is 14 residues. Per the germline V gene, CDR1 is MRHNA and CDR2 is SNTAGT. The DNA of the CDR3 is TGTGCCAGCAGTGACGGCCAGGGGGCGAGTGGCTACACCTTC. Its protein product is CASSDGQGASGYTF.

The gene calls are TRBV11-3 and TRBJ2-2; D is possibly TRBD2 (7 bases). CDR3 length: 16 amino acids. From germline, CDR1 is SGHNT and CDR2 YENEEA. The V gene lost 4 bases and the J gene lost 4 bases, with 16 bases spanning the gap. CDR3 sequence reads: CASSYGGAASTGELFF. The CDR3 DNA reads as TGTGCCAGCAGCTATGGGGGGGCAGCCTCCACCGGGGAGCTGTTTTTT. Combining the CDR3 with reference TRBV11-3 and TRBJ2-2 gives the whole variable domain EAGVVQSPRYKIIEKKQPVAFWCNPISGHNTLYWYLQNLGQGPELLIRYENEEAVDDSQLPKDRFSAERLKGVDSTLKIQPAELGDSAVYLCASSYGGAASTGELFFGEGSRLTVL.

This clone was recorded only once. The chain is built from TRBV28 and TRBJ2-1; 12 nucleotides agree with TRBD2. This CDR3 comprises 12 residues. Germline-derived CDR1 and CDR2 are MDHEN and SYDVKM. Unmatched junction bases numbered 4, after V lost 8 bases and J lost 11 bases. CDR3 region: CASASGRGKQFF. The CDR3 DNA reads TGTGCCAGCGCTAGCGGGAGGGGTAAGCAGTTCTTC. The full variable domain, with the rest looked up from reference TRBV28 and TRBJ2-1, is DVKVTQSSRYLVKRTGEKVFLECVQDMDHENMFWYRQDPGLGLRLIYFSYDVKMKEKGDIPEGYSVSREKKERFSLILESASTNQTSMYLCASASGRGKQFFGPGTRLTVL.

This sequence joins TRBV13 and TRBJ2-3, with 10 nucleotides matching TRBD1. Germline V gene data show CDR1 as PRHDT and CDR2 as FYEKMQ (reference sequence). This CDR3 has 15 residues. Trimming at V came to 5 bases and at J to 3 bases, leaving 5 bases not matched to a gene. This chain's CDR3 is CASSPRTGGTDTQYF. The CDR3, as DNA: TGTGCCAGCAGCCCGAGGACAGGGGGAACAGATACGCAGTATTTT.

The chain combines TRBV27 with TRBJ2-7, with TRBD1 as a possible D gene (5 bases). This CDR3 spans 15 amino acids. Looked up from germline, CDR1 is MNHEY and CDR2 is SMNVEV (reference sequence). V dropped 0 bases and J dropped 0 bases, with 9 bases sitting between them. The CDR3 region has the DNA TGTGCCAGCAGTTTATCGGGGCGCTACTCCTACGAGCAGTACTTC. It translates to CASSLSGRYSYEQYF.

V usage is TRBV2 and J usage is TRBJ2-5, with 8 bases aligning to TRBD2. V lost 6 bases and J lost 2; bases outside the gene matches: 8. The CDR3 is 15 residues long. Germline loops: CDR1 SNHLY, CDR2 FYNNEI. DNA for the CDR3: TGTGCCAGCAGCGAACCGGGACTAGATCAAGAGACCCAGTACTTC. Residues: CASSEPGLDQETQYF.

This clone occurred once. The V and J genes are TRBV21-1 and TRBJ2-7; TRBD1 is the table's D call, not checked against the DNA. TRBV21-1 is described as a pseudogene. CDR3 size: 10 residues. CDR3 nucleotides: TGTGCCAGCGCCGGACAGGGTGAGTACTTC. The encoded protein is CASAGQGEYF.

The J gene is TRBJ1-5, the V gene TRBV28; TRBD1 matches 10 bases. The V gene's germline CDR1 is MDHEN and CDR2 SYDVKM. Unmatched junction bases numbered 9, after V lost 3 bases and J lost 7 bases. The CDR3 contains 16 residues. The CDR3 nucleotides read TGTGCCAGCAGTTTGGACAGGGGGGAGAGGAGGCAGCCCCAGCATTTT. Translating it yields CASSLDRGERRQPQHF.

V is TRBV2 and J is TRBJ1-1, with 8 bases aligning to TRBD1. Per the germline V gene, CDR1 is SNHLY and CDR2 is FYNNEI. With V trimmed by 5 bases and J by 2 bases, 13 bases remained unmatched. The CDR3 has 17 residues. The CDR3 sequence: CASSQTGAAWGNTEAFF. Written as DNA, the CDR3 is TGTGCCAGCAGTCAGACAGGGGCCGCTTGGGGTAACACTGAAGCTTTCTTT.

This chain connects TRBV9 to TRBJ2-1; no clear D gene. The V gene's germline CDR1 is SGDLS and CDR2 YYNGEE. The CDR3 consists of 15 residues. Trimming took off 4 bases at V and 2 bases at J, with 13 bases between the two ends. Here the CDR3 DNA reads TGTGCCAGCAGCCCTTGGGCAGAGACCTACAATGAGCAGTTCTTC. Translated, it gives CASSPWAETYNEQFF.

The chain joins TRBV6-1 to TRBJ2-1; 7 positions agree with TRBD1. Looked up from germline, CDR1 is MNHNS and CDR2 is SASEGT. There are 15 residues in the CDR3. V lost 4 bases and J lost 2; bases outside the gene matches: 5. CDR3 DNA sequence: TGTGCCAGCAGTGTAGACAGGGAGACCTACAATGAGCAGTTCTTC. Translation: CASSVDRETYNEQFF.

The chain is built from TRBV9 and TRBJ2-1; 7 bases align to TRBD1. After removal of 0 bases from V and 10 bases from J, the junction contained 1 base not matched to a gene. The CDR3 loop spans 12 amino acids. Germline loops: CDR1 SGDLS, CDR2 YYNGEE. This CDR3 is CASSVGQGEQFF. The CDR3, as DNA: TGTGCCAGCAGCGTAGGACAGGGCGAGCAGTTCTTC. Full variable domain (remainder filled in from reference TRBV9 and TRBJ2-1): DSGVTQTPKHLITATGQRVTLRCSPRSGDLSVYWYQQSLDQGLQFLIQYYNGEERAKGNILERFSAQQFPDLHSELNLSSLELGDSALYFCASSVGQGEQFFGPGTRLTVL.